This T cell receptor (beta chain) stems from a study of response to subunit inactivated influenza vaccine (dated by TCRdb to the late 2010s). About the full investigation: Deep quantitative T cell receptor repertoire profiling was used in the study to track responses to a trivalent subunit inactivated influenza vaccine.

Concerning this clonotype: The antigen this receptor binds is unknown. The sample holds no much larger clone one base away, and base qualities are not on file.

The germline V gene sets CDR1 to SQVTM and CDR2 to ANQGSEA. Relative to germline, V is 3 bases shorter and J is 0 bases shorter, with 11 bases between their ends. The CDR3, from cysteine to phenylalanine, totals 14 residues. Just the 42-base CDR3 DNA is kept, in frame starting at base 1. Summary of the overall study and its limitations: The authors suggested that each seasonal influenza vaccination may recruit only a limited number of new T cells.

According to the study, the label for this sample's time point signals: 45 days after influenza vaccine administration. Receptor amplification or capture employed RT-PCR. TCRdb shows the sequencer as Illumina HiSeq 2500. TCRdb reran the public reads through fastp at Q25 and MiXCR, keeping productive beta chains. When rows share a CDR3 protein, they turn into one entry using the most common DNA and genes. Present in this sample are around 160,000 distinct CDR3 sequences, approximately 10% of which were seen just once. The ten top clones hold roughly 12% of the sample. The TCR originated in a man aged 50 to 60 who received an inactivated influenza vaccine. Donor details come from another sample of the same person, matched by shared clones. The rearranged chain carries TRBV29-1 and TRBJ1-2, with the identity of the D gene unclear. The specimen comprised non-naive T cells sorted from PBMCs, sampled 40 to 50 days after vaccination. The cell subset or site label on this specimen signifies: memory T cell fraction. The encoded CDR3 is CSVDRAVTNYGYTF. Here is the DNA: TGCAGCGTTGATCGGGCGGTGACTAACTATGGCTACACCTTC.